This T cell receptor beta chain was retrieved from a study of vaccination and CD4 T cells after COVID-19. Study at large: Drawing of post-COVID samples took place a median roughly 92 days after diagnosis (range 35 to 161). Study-level findings and limits: Median SARS-CoV-2-reactive clonotype numbers went up from about 22 to 38, but not significantly.

Cultured CD4+ T cells had their DNA profiled by the Oncomine TCR Beta short-read assay. TCRdb called the PCR reads again in MiXCR, with one record for every CDR3 protein. The top ten clones hold 6.5% to 9% of a sample with around 21,000 distinct CDR3 sequences, roughly 50% of them seen once. In regard to this clonotype: The antigen remains undetermined.

Treatment of the sample: approximately nine-day PBMC culture with coronavirus spike peptide pools or control peptides (ViraFEST assay). Under the ViraFEST approach, antigen-specific T cells were expanded with peptide pools and TCRs subsequently sequenced. This TCR was recovered from a human donor who had recovered from COVID-19. Sequenced sample: CD4+ T cells from blood, cultured in vitro.

The CDR3 bases are TGTGCCAGCTCACCCCCGGGACAGTCCCATCAGCCCCAGCATTTT. It encodes CASSPPGQSHQPQHF. The chain couples TRBV18 to TRBJ1-5; 7 bases fit TRBD1. The ends lost 3 bases at V and 5 bases at J; junction bases unmatched: 7. Germline-derived CDR1 and CDR2 are KGHSH and LQKENI. The CDR3 length is 15 residues.